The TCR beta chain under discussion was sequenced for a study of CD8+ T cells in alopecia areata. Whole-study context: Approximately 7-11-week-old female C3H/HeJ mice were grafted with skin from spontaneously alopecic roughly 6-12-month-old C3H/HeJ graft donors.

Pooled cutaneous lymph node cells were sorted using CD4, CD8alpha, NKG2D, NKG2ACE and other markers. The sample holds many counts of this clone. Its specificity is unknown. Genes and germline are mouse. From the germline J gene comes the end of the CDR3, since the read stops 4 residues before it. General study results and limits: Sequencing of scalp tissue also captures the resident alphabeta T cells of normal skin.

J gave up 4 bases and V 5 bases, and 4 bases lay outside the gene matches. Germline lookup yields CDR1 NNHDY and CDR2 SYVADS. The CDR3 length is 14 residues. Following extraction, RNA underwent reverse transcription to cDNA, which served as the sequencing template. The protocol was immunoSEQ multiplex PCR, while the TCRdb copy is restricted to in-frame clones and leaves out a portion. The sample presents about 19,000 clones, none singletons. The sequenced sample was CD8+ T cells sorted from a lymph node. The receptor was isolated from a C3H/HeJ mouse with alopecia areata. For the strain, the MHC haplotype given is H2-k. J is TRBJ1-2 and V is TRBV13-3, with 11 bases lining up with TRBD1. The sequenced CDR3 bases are TGTGCCAGCAGGGCCGGGACAGGGGGCTCC. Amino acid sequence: CASRAGTGGS. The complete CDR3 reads CASRAGTGGSDYTF.